The sequence of this T cell receptor beta chain was determined in a study of Graves' ophthalmopathy and Graves' hyperthyroidism. Germline assignment: CDR1 LGHDT and CDR2 YNNKEL (reference sequence). The CDR3 runs to 15 residues. The V gene end was trimmed by 1 base and the J gene end by 4 bases; junction bases not matched to a gene: 7. RNA served as the template for amplifying TCR beta CDR3 regions. Second-round multiplex PCR followed a first-round RT-PCR using HTBI primers. One entry per CDR3 protein results from TCRdb running MiXCR on the multiplex PCR reads. The sample comprises around 50,000 distinct CDR3 sequences, about 50% of which are singletons, and roughly a quarter rests with the top ten. This clonotype was found many times.

This TCR derives from an adult man with Graves' ophthalmopathy. The chain uses TRBV3-1 and TRBJ2-7; 7 bases line up with TRBD2. Sequencing used peripheral blood. CDR3 in amino acids: CASSQGLYGGYEQYF. The CDR3 DNA reads TGTGCCAGCAGCCAAGGATTATACGGGGGGTACGAGCAGTACTTC.